This T cell receptor (beta chain) was captured in a study of CD8 T cells in ankylosing spondylitis (dated by TCRdb to 2016 to 2017). Concerning the study at large: The study profiled T cell receptor beta repertoires in healthy donors and ankylosing spondylitis patients to find disease-linked TCR variants. The full study cohort was made up of 25 ankylosing spondylitis patients and 108 healthy donors. Peripheral blood was sampled, and synovial fluid was also collected from ankylosing spondylitis patients. What the authors observed across the whole study: Some TCR beta motif variants had previously been reported in synovial fluid and blood of reactive arthritis patients, which suggested common disease-initiation mechanisms. The disease-linked clones were reported as significantly enriched in matched synovial fluid samples from ankylosing spondylitis patients. In peripheral blood, the disease-linked clones were found at relatively low frequencies and had a CD8+ phenotype. Blood from ankylosing spondylitis patients appeared to be characterized by a TCR beta motif made up of under ten highly homologous amino acid variants.

For this clonotype: Its antigen is currently not known. Base qualities were left out, and no much larger clone turns up one base away.

The CDR3, cysteine through phenylalanine, is 17 amino acids long. Only the CDR3 portion is preserved as DNA: 51 bases, with reading frame beginning at the first base. V ends up 2 bases short and J 1 base short, with an unmatched junction base count of 12. The germline V gene sets CDR1 to SGHDT and CDR2 to YYEEEE. The data were produced on an Illumina HiSeq 2500. Quantitative 5'-RACE with molecular barcodes was the method used to prepare the TCR beta libraries. In the source study's methods: A new computational method based on a probabilistic model of VDJ rearrangement was used to identify disease-linked TCR variants. The public reads were reanalyzed by TCRdb: fastp trimming at Q25, MiXCR alignment, in-frame beta chains only. Each record represents a unique CDR3 protein, reported with the most common genes and DNA among its rows. TCRdb, not the original authors, processed these V and J calls. For this sample there are about 130,000 distinct CDR3 sequences; 6% to 8.5% appear just once. 12% of the sample is in the top ten clones.

Sequencing was done on a sample of blood, either unsorted or a sorted T cell fraction (not recorded which). This clonotype originated in a male donor with ankylosing spondylitis or in good health (not recorded which). Recombination connected TRBV5-6 to TRBJ2-7; 7 middle bases align to TRBD2. The CDR3 reads CASSLGTGGRKSYEQYF. The nucleotide sequence reads as follows: TGTGCCAGCAGCTTAGGTACTGGCGGGAGAAAGTCCTACGAGCAGTACTTC.